The 19 T cell receptor beta chains reported below all come from one sample, sequenced in a study of CD8 T cells in ankylosing spondylitis. In TCRdb, the 5' RACE reads were re-called with MiXCR into one record per CDR3 protein. This sample carries 150,000 to 200,000 distinct CDR3 sequences, about 9.9% of them seen once, and the ten largest clones take 25% to 30%. Sequenced material: blood, either unsorted or a sorted T cell fraction (not recorded which). The receptors come from a male donor with ankylosing spondylitis or in good health (not recorded which).

This clonotype was seen only a few times. V usage is TRBV6-2 or TRBV6-3 and J usage is TRBJ2-7; TRBD1 agrees at 9 bases. Germline loops: CDR1 MNHEY, CDR2 SVGEGT. With 6 bases clipped from V and 4 bases from J, the junction kept 16 bases outside the gene matches. The CDR3 covers 17 residues. The CDR3 loop reads CASSRGQGREMAYEQYF. CDR3 coding DNA: TGTGCCAGCAGCCGGGGACAGGGAAGGGAGATGGCGTACGAGCAGTACTTC.

This clonotype has a single count. J is TRBJ2-7 and V is TRBV5-1, with TRBD1 matching 9 bases. The germline CDR1 and CDR2 sequences are SGHRS and YFSETQ. This CDR3 region has 14 residues. The trim removed 3 bases at V and 3 bases at J, leaving 4 bases unmatched. DNA of the CDR3: TGCGCCAGCAGCTCCGGACAGGGGTTCTACGAGCAGTACTTC. Residues: CASSSGQGFYEQYF.

Ten or more counts support this clonotype. This chain joins TRBV4-2 and TRBJ2-1; 8 bases map to TRBD2. Germline loops: CDR1 LGHNA, CDR2 YNFKEQ. V shed 2 bases and J 10 bases; nucleotides not matched to a gene: 4. The CDR3 spans 13 residues. The DNA for the CDR3 is TGTGCCAGCAGCCAATTTAGCGGGGAGGAGCAGTTCTTC. Protein: CASSQFSGEEQFF.

Concerning this clonotype itself: This may come from a read error, since a much larger clone is one base off. The J gene is TRBJ2-1, the V gene TRBV2, with D tentatively TRBD1 or TRBD2 (5 bases each). This CDR3 has 15 amino acids. In germline, CDR1 is SNHLY, CDR2 FYNNEI. CDR3 nucleotides: TGTGCCAGCAGAGAGAGGGGATTACTCTACAATGAGCAGTCCTTC. Translation: CASRERGLLYNEQSF.

The chain is built from TRBV6-1 and TRBJ2-5; no clear D gene. Per the germline V gene, CDR1 is MNHNS and CDR2 is SASEGT. Trimming cost V 5 bases and J 4 bases, with 20 bases left between them. The CDR3 extends over 16 amino acids. The CDR3 protein is CASSHRASNFRETQYF. In DNA, the CDR3 is TGTGCCAGCAGTCATCGGGCCAGTAATTTCCGAGAGACCCAGTACTTC.

Many counts were recorded for this clonotype. The rearrangement joins TRBV6-2 or TRBV6-3 to TRBJ2-1, with D possibly matching TRBD2 (5 bases). V was clipped by 0 bases and J by 0 bases, with 9 bases between them. Germline values: CDR1 MNHEY, CDR2 SVGEGT. The CDR3 has 16 amino acids. As DNA, the CDR3 is TGTGCCAGCAGTTACTCGACTACCCACTCCTACAATGAGCAGTTCTTC. Translating it yields CASSYSTTHSYNEQFF.

This clonotype was counted between two and nine times. The rearrangement links TRBV7-9 to TRBJ2-7, with D tentatively TRBD1 (5 bases). Trimming shortened V by 5 bases and J by 1 base, and 12 bases separated the two germline ends. Germline V CDR1 and CDR2: SEHNR, FQNEAQ (reference sequence). The CDR3 contains 14 residues. The CDR3 DNA sequence: TGTGCCAGCAGCCCACAGGCTGGGTCCTACGAGCAGTACTTC. It specifies CASSPQAGSYEQYF.

This clonotype was seen many times. The rearrangement joins TRBV5-1 to TRBJ2-2; 8 bases are a match to TRBD2. Looked up from germline, CDR1 is SGHRS and CDR2 is YFSETQ. This CDR3 region has 15 residues. V dropped 4 bases and J dropped 8; count of bases not matched to a gene: 10. The CDR3 DNA follows: TGCGCCAGCAGCCCTGTCGGGACTAGTACTGGGGAGCTGTTTTTT. This translates into CASSPVGTSTGELFF.

This clonotype was seen repeatedly, ten times or more. This sequence joins TRBV7-8 and TRBJ1-1; tentative D call: TRBD1 (5 bases). Germline loops: CDR1 SGHVS, CDR2 FQNEAQ. The length of the CDR3 is 17 residues. The V end lost 6 bases, the J end lost 0 bases, and 20 bases lay between the germline ends. The CDR3 region is CASSSIYRGGMNTEAFF. In nucleotides, the CDR3 is TGTGCCAGCAGTTCCATCTACCGGGGGGGAATGAACACTGAAGCTTTCTTT. The whole variable domain, remainder taken from reference TRBV7-8 and TRBJ1-1, is GAGVSQSPRYKVAKRGQDVALRCDPISGHVSLFWYQQALGQGPEFLTYFQNEAQLDKSGLPSDRFFAERPEGSVSTLKIQRTQQEDSAVYLCASSSIYRGGMNTEAFFGQGTRLTVV.

V is TRBV5-1 and J is TRBJ2-1, with D possibly matching TRBD1 (5 bases). V lost 5 bases to trimming and J lost 5 bases, with 14 bases between them. Germline CDR1 reads SGHRS; CDR2 reads YFSETQ. The CDR3 sequence is 14 residues long. CDR3 bases: TGCGCCAGCAGAGGGTTAGGCAGGGACAATGAGCAGTTCTTC. Its translation is CASRGLGRDNEQFF.

The table lists this clonotype with many counts. V gene TRBV12-3 or TRBV12-4 combines with J gene TRBJ2-3; D remains ambiguous. V lost 3 bases and J lost 13, with 11 bases in between. The CDR3 spans 11 residues. The CDR3 spells CASSFDSLEYF. The CDR3 region has the DNA TGTGCCAGCAGTTTTGATTCTCTTGAGTATTTT.

The chain recombines TRBV7-2 with TRBJ2-3; D ambiguous. Germline V gives CDR1 SGHTA, CDR2 FQGNSA. Trimming removed 0 bases from V and 1 base from J, with 8 bases in between. This CDR3 is 15 amino acids long. The CDR3 DNA sequence: TGTGCCAGCAGCTTAGCGGCGGTGGGCACAGATACGCAGTATTTT. Protein: CASSLAAVGTDTQYF.

This clonotype was seen repeatedly, ten times or more. This chain uses TRBV5-1 with TRBJ2-1; D unresolved. This CDR3 spans 14 amino acids. Trimming pared 4 bases from V and 5 bases from J, leaving 13 bases between. Germline lookup yields CDR1 SGHRS and CDR2 YFSETQ. CDR3 sequence (DNA): TGCGCCAGCAGCCGCTTGGGATTCGACAATGAGCAGTTCTTC. Translating gives CASSRLGFDNEQFF.

This clonotype was recorded at least ten times. V gene TRBV12-3 or TRBV12-4 combines with J gene TRBJ1-1, with D possibly TRBD1 on 5 matching bases. With 7 bases removed from V and 1 base from J, the gap between germline ends came to 10 bases. The CDR3 loop spans 13 amino acids. Here the CDR3 DNA reads TGTGCCAGCACTCTACAGGAGAACACTGAAGCTTTCTTT. Its translation: CASTLQENTEAFF.

Details on this clonotype: One base away lies a much larger clone, so this may be a sequencing read error. The gene calls are TRBV20-1 and TRBJ1-3, with unresolved D. This CDR3 has 15 residues. Per the germline V gene, CDR1 is DFQATT and CDR2 is SNEGSKA (reference sequence). In DNA, the CDR3 is TGCACTGCTAGAGATTGGGCAGGAGGGGGAAACACCATATATTTT. It specifies CTARDWAGGGNTIYF.

The rearrangement links TRBV5-5 to TRBJ2-3, with 9 bases matching TRBD2. CDR1 and CDR2 from the germline V gene are SGHKS and YYEKEE (reference sequence). The CDR3 runs to 16 residues. J lost 4 bases, V lost 1 base, and 7 bases had no gene match. CDR3 amino acids: CASSLPIAGDADTQYF. CDR3 nucleotide sequence: TGTGCCAGCAGCTTGCCCATAGCGGGGGATGCAGATACGCAGTATTTT.

The rearrangement links TRBV5-6 to TRBJ2-3, with 10 bases fitting TRBD2. The CDR3 totals 16 residues. Per germline, CDR1 SGHDT and CDR2 YYEEEE. V dropped 0 bases and J dropped 4; count of bases not matched to a gene: 5. CDR3 sequence reads: CASSLGPSGGADTQYF. The CDR3 DNA reads TGTGCCAGCAGCTTGGGTCCTAGCGGGGGTGCAGATACGCAGTATTTT. The variable domain in full, with the rest retrieved from reference TRBV5-6 and TRBJ2-3, is DAGVTQSPTHLIKTRGQQVTLRCSPKSGHDTVSWYQQALGQGPQFIFQYYEEEERQRGNFPDRFSGHQFPNYSSELNVNALLLGDSALYLCASSLGPSGGADTQYFGPGTRLTVL.

At least ten counts were recorded for this clonotype. The chain has TRBV2 and TRBJ1-2; D gene unclear. The length of the CDR3 is 14 residues. Between the trimmed V and J ends, which lost 2 bases and 1 base, there was a span of 8 bases. The germline gives CDR1 SNHLY, CDR2 FYNNEI. The CDR3: CASSEIGLNYGYTF. The CDR3 region has the DNA TGTGCCAGCAGTGAAATAGGCCTTAACTATGGCTACACCTTC.

This clonotype came up many times. The DNA of the CDR3 is TGTGCCAGCAGCTTAGCGGGCCCAGATACGCAGTATTTT. Protein product: CASSLAGPDTQYF. This sequence joins TRBV7-2 and TRBJ2-3; D is ambiguous. The V gene's germline CDR1 is SGHTA and CDR2 FQGNSA. The CDR3 contains 13 residues. The V end lost 0 bases, the J end lost 4 bases, and 5 bases lay between the germline ends.